A single sample is the source of the 25 T cell receptor beta chains below, sequenced in a study of blood T cells in healthy people across ages. Alongside a J-beta primer mix, a sample-barcoded 5' primer served in a second PCR lasting about 7 to 12 cycles. TCRdb itself ran the 5' RACE reads through MiXCR, one entry per CDR3 protein. Altogether 700,000 or so distinct CDR3 sequences are present, 20% to 25% being singletons, with the ten largest covering approximately 20%. The sequencing input was blood. Receptor source: a man aged 70 or older in good health.

The chain combines TRBV7-9 with TRBJ2-5, with 13 bases lining up with TRBD2. The V gene's germline CDR1 is SEHNR and CDR2 FQNEAQ (reference sequence). The V and J ends lost 5 bases and 5 bases, in that order; junction bases with no gene match: 11. The CDR3 totals 17 residues. CDR3 DNA sequence: TGTGCCAGCAGCAACGCCCGGACTAGCGGGAGTGGTGAGACCCAGTACTTC. It yields the protein CASSNARTSGSGETQYF.

This chain uses TRBV11-2 with TRBJ1-2; perhaps TRBD1 as D (5 bases). The CDR3 has 11 amino acids. Trimming cost V 1 base and J 13 bases, with 10 bases left between them. Germline V lookup: CDR1 SGHAT, CDR2 FQNNGV. For the CDR3, the DNA is TGTGCCAGCAGCTTAGGAGCAGGGTGCACCTTC. Its translation is CASSLGAGCTF.

This clonotype was seen many times. The rearrangement joins TRBV3-1 to TRBJ2-1; 9 bases are shared with TRBD2. V lost 1 base to trimming and J lost 1 base; unmatched junction nucleotides: 8. Germline V gene sequence: CDR1 LGHDT, CDR2 YNNKEL (reference sequence). There are 18 residues in the CDR3. CDR3 nucleotide sequence: TGTGCCAGCAGCCAAGGCGGGAGGGCCGGGTATTCCTACAATGAGCAGTTCTTC. Amino acid sequence: CASSQGGRAGYSYNEQFF.

This chain uses TRBV7-9 with TRBJ2-7; TRBD2 might be the D (5 bases). The CDR3 is 12 amino acids. V was pared by 5 bases and J by 3 bases, with 8 bases between. CDR1 and CDR2 (germline): SEHNR, FQNEAQ (reference sequence). The CDR3 region has the DNA TGTGCCAGCAGCCGGGATCACTACGAGCAGTACGTC. Its protein is CASSRDHYEQYV.

This clonotype occurred once. The chain recombines TRBV18 with TRBJ2-3, with 9 bases fitting TRBD2. The CDR3 loop spans 15 amino acids. CDR1 and CDR2 from the germline V gene are KGHSH and LQKENI. V shed 5 bases, J shed 4 bases, and the junction held 7 bases outside the gene matches. CDR3 nucleotide sequence: TGTGCCAGCTCAGCCATAGCGGGAGACTCAGATACGCAGTATTTT. Amino acid sequence: CASSAIAGDSDTQYF.

This clonotype has just one count. A much larger clone lies one base from this, so it may be a read error. The chain joins TRBV7-8 to TRBJ2-7; D tentatively fits TRBD1 or TRBD2 (5 bases each). CDR3 length: 13 residues. Germline CDR1 reads SGHVS; CDR2 reads FQNEAQ. The DNA for the CDR3 is TGTGCCGGCAGCTACTCGAGGGGCTACGAGCAGTACTTC. Translating it yields CAGSYSRGYEQYF.

The table lists this clonotype with many counts. V is TRBV29-1 and J is TRBJ2-1; TRBD1 might be the D (6 bases). Germline V lookup: CDR1 SQVTM, CDR2 ANQGSEA. The CDR3 extends over 13 amino acids. Trimming cost V 2 bases and J 2 bases, with 7 bases left between them. The CDR3: CSVEQGTYNEQFF. CDR3 bases: TGCAGCGTTGAACAGGGGACCTACAATGAGCAGTTCTTC.

This clonotype has more than one count but fewer than ten. The V gene is TRBV29-1, the J gene TRBJ2-4, with TRBD2 identical over 7 bases. The CDR3 consists of 12 residues. Germline assignment: CDR1 SQVTM and CDR2 ANQGSEA. Unmatched junction bases numbered 1, after V lost 4 bases and J lost 4 bases. Here the CDR3 reads CSVGSGKNIQYF. The CDR3 bases are TGCAGCGTTGGTAGCGGGAAAAACATTCAGTACTTC.

This clonotype was picked up a small number of times. V gene TRBV5-4 combines with J gene TRBJ2-4; D may match TRBD1 or TRBD2 (6 bases each). Per germline, CDR1 SGHNT and CDR2 YYREEE (reference sequence). This CDR3 is built from 15 residues. The germline V and J ends were trimmed by 4 bases and 0 bases, with 11 bases remaining between them. Here the CDR3 reads CASSPGALAKNIQYF. CDR3 DNA: TGTGCCAGCAGCCCGGGGGCGCTAGCCAAAAACATTCAGTACTTC.

This clonotype has ten or more counts. The chain has TRBV7-2 and TRBJ2-4; D possibly uses TRBD1 or TRBD2 (5 bases each). CDR3 length: 13 residues. Trimming took 4 bases from V and 8 from J, leaving 12 bases between them. Germline assignment: CDR1 SGHTA and CDR2 FQGNSA. In DNA form, the CDR3 reads TGTGCCAGCAGCTCGAGGGGACCAGACATTCAGTACTTC. Encoded protein: CASSSRGPDIQYF. Using reference TRBV7-2 and TRBJ2-4 for the parts outside the CDR3, the full variable domain is GAGVSQSPSNKVTEKGKDVELRCDPISGHTALYWYRQSLGQGLEFLIYFQGNSAPDKSGLPSDRFSAERTGGSVSTLTIQRTQQEDSAVYLCASSSRGPDIQYFGAGTRLSVL.

This clonotype came up many times. J is TRBJ2-2 and V is TRBV5-1; 11 bases map to TRBD2. This CDR3 is built from 17 residues. The ends lost 4 bases at V and 4 bases at J; junction bases unmatched: 9. The V gene's germline CDR1 is SGHRS and CDR2 YFSETQ. CDR3 in DNA: TGCGCCAGCAGCCAAATCCTAGCGGGAGGTAGCACCGGGGAGCTGTTTTTT. It specifies CASSQILAGGSTGELFF.

This clonotype was found a few times. J is TRBJ2-1 and V is TRBV28; a weak D match, TRBD1 (5 bases). The V gene lost 1 base and the J gene lost 0 bases, with 25 bases spanning the gap. Germline assignment: CDR1 MDHEN and CDR2 SYDVKM. The CDR3 sequence is 21 residues long. Here the CDR3 DNA reads TGTGCCAGCAGTTTATATAAGGGCAGGGTACGACAAACGAGCTCCTACAATGAGCAGTTCTTC. It yields the protein CASSLYKGRVRQTSSYNEQFF.

The sample holds a few counts of this clonotype. The genes are TRBV2 and TRBJ1-2; D is uncertain. V was pared by 3 bases and J by 2 bases, with 4 bases between. Germline CDR1 is SNHLY and CDR2 is FYNNEI. The CDR3 is 12 residues long. The CDR3 DNA is TGTGCCAGCAGTGATGGGAACTATGGCTACACCTTC. Amino acid sequence: CASSDGNYGYTF.

The gene calls are TRBV20-1 and TRBJ1-1; D call uncertain. Trimming took off 3 bases at V and 8 bases at J, with 16 bases between the two ends. This CDR3 comprises 13 residues. CDR1 is DFQATT, CDR2 SNEGSKA, per germline (reference sequence). The chain's CDR3 is CSASNAHSREAFF. CDR3 DNA: TGCAGTGCTAGTAATGCCCACTCGCGGGAAGCTTTCTTT.

The chain couples TRBV14 to TRBJ2-7; 7 bases line up with TRBD2. After removal of 4 bases from V and 4 bases from J, the junction contained 7 bases not matched to a gene. CDR1 and CDR2 from the germline V gene are SGHDN and FVKESK. The CDR3 loop spans 14 amino acids. The CDR3 region is CASSLRDYQYEQYF. Here the CDR3 DNA reads TGTGCCAGCAGCCTCCGGGACTACCAATACGAGCAGTACTTC.

The rearrangement joins TRBV28 to TRBJ2-5; tentatively, D is TRBD2 (5 bases). TRBJ2-7 explains the end of the DNA better; the J call may be wrong. The CDR3 extends over 11 amino acids. Germline V lookup: CDR1 MDHEN, CDR2 SYDVKM. The CDR3 is CASLGEYEQYF. The CDR3 nucleotides are TGTGCCAGCCTTGGGGAGTACGAGCAGTACTTC.

The rearrangement joins TRBV29-1 to TRBJ2-4; TRBD2 matches at 7 bases. The CDR3 runs 14 residues. Germline assignment: CDR1 SQVTM and CDR2 ANQGSEA. V was clipped by 5 bases and J by 2 bases; unmatched bases: 6. The CDR3 region is CSVKSGGTKNIQYF. The CDR3, as DNA: TGCAGCGTTAAGTCGGGAGGAACCAAAAACATTCAGTACTTC.

This clonotype has more than one count but fewer than ten. The rearrangement links TRBV12-3 or TRBV12-4 to TRBJ1-2, with D hard to call. CDR3 length: 13 residues. The V end was cut by 6 bases, the J end by 5 bases, with 13 bases between. CDR3 sequence: CASRSAGAYGYTF. The CDR3 DNA is TGTGCCAGCAGGTCGGCAGGAGCATATGGCTACACCTTC.

The V call is TRBV12-3 or TRBV12-4, the J call TRBJ1-1; 7 bases line up with TRBD1. J lost 3 bases, V lost 6 bases, and 13 bases had no gene match. This CDR3 spans 16 amino acids. The CDR3 nucleotides read TGTGCCAGCAGCTCAGGGGACAGTGGGTTTTACACTGAAGCTTTCTTT. This encodes CASSSGDSGFYTEAFF.

This clonotype was seen a few times. The CDR3 region has the DNA TGTGCCAGCACCAAGGACACGAACACCGGGGAGCTGTTTTTT. It encodes CASTKDTNTGELFF. V gene TRBV2 combines with J gene TRBJ2-2, with D possibly TRBD1 on 5 matching bases. V lost 7 bases, J lost 0 bases, and 9 bases lay in between. Germline lookup yields CDR1 SNHLY and CDR2 FYNNEI. The CDR3 has 14 residues.

This clonotype turned up a few times. This chain connects TRBV4-3 to TRBJ2-2, with a tentative D call TRBD2 (7 bases). CDR3 size: 16 residues. Germline-derived CDR1 and CDR2 are LGHNA and YSLEER. With 1 base removed from V and 2 bases from J, the gap between germline ends came to 11 bases. CDR3 sequence: CASSQVGGRNTGELFF. The CDR3 bases are TGCGCCAGCAGCCAAGTCGGGGGGCGAAACACCGGGGAGCTGTTTTTT.

Worth noting for this clonotype: One end of the junction fails to match germline, which may point to a read error. CDR3 in DNA: TGCAGTGCCAGACAGGGGGACCGTTCCTTGATCTTC. This codes for CSARQGDRSLIF. The chain joins TRBV20-1 to TRBJ2-5; 9 nucleotides align to TRBD1. CDR3 length: 12 amino acids. The germline CDR1 and CDR2 sequences are DFQATT and SNEGSKA (reference sequence).

This clonotype has a handful of counts. The CDR3 region is CASSRDFSGNTIYF. In nucleotides, the CDR3 is TGTGCCAGCAGCCGGGATTTCTCTGGAAACACCATATATTTT. The rearrangement uses TRBV3-1 and TRBJ1-3, with D hard to call. Germline V gene data show CDR1 as LGHDT and CDR2 as YNNKEL (reference sequence). V lost 4 bases, J lost 0 bases, and 7 bases lay in between. The CDR3 is 14 residues long.

This clonotype was picked up a small number of times. This may be a read error, as it is one base from a much larger clone. J is TRBJ2-1 and V is TRBV7-2; a weak D match, TRBD1 (6 bases). The better agreement between TRBJ2-5 and the DNA end casts doubt on the J call. Germline lookup yields CDR1 SGHTA and CDR2 FQGNSA. There are 14 residues in the CDR3. The CDR3 DNA sequence: TGTGCCAGCGGCTTTGGGACACGGTACGGGGACCAGTACTTC. Encoded protein: CASGFGTRYGDQYF.

The J gene is TRBJ2-3, the V gene TRBV12-3 or TRBV12-4, with TRBD1 identical over 9 bases. The CDR3 is made up of 14 amino acids. The ends lost 7 bases at V and 4 bases at J; junction bases unmatched: 6. CDR3 loop: CASIPGQGPDTQYF. CDR3 nucleotides: TGTGCCAGCATACCGGGACAGGGACCAGATACGCAGTATTTT.